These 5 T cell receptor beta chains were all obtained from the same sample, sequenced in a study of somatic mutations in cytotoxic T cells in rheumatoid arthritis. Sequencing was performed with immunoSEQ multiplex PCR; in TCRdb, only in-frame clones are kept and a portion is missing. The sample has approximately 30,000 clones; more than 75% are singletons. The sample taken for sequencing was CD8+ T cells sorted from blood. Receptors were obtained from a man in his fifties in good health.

CDR3 DNA: TGCGCCAGCAGCCCCAAGTTAGCGGGAGTCCAAGGGGGGAATGAGCAGTTCTTC. Translated, it gives CASSPKLAGVQGGNEQFF. The rearrangement joins TRBV4-1 to TRBJ2-1; 9 bases align to TRBD2. Germline V gene sequence: CDR1 MGHRA, CDR2 YSYEKL. The CDR3 runs to 18 residues. The V and J ends lost 4 bases and 7 bases, in that order; junction bases with no gene match: 17.

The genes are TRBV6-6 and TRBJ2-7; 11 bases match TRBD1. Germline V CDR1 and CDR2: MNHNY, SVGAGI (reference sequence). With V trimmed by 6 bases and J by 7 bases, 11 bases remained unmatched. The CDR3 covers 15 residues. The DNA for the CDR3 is TGTGCCAGCAGCAAGGACAGGGGGCATTCGGGTGAGCAGTACTTC. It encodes CASSKDRGHSGEQYF.

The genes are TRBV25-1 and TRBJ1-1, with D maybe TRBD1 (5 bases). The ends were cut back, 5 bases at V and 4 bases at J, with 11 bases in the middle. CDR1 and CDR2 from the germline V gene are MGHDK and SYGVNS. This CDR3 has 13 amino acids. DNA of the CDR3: TGTGCCAGCAGTATGGGGCGGGGCACTGAAGCTTTCTTT. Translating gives CASSMGRGTEAFF.

The DNA of the CDR3 is TGTGCCAGCAGTGAGGGAGGGCCGTACGAGCAGTACTTC. Its translation is CASSEGGPYEQYF. The rearrangement uses TRBV6-1 and TRBJ2-7; 7 nucleotides match TRBD2. V lost 3 bases to trimming and J lost 4 bases; unmatched junction nucleotides: 3. The CDR3 consists of 13 residues. CDR1 and CDR2 (germline): MNHNS, SASEGT.

CDR3 region: CASSQVSGGDYGYTF. The CDR3 DNA follows: TGCGCCAGCAGCCAAGTGTCAGGGGGCGACTATGGCTACACCTTC. The chain is built from TRBV4-1 and TRBJ1-2, with 8 bases identical to TRBD1. The CDR3 has 15 residues. J gave up 3 bases and V 1 base, and 4 bases lay outside the gene matches. Germline lookup yields CDR1 MGHRA and CDR2 YSYEKL.